The T cell receptor (beta chain) under discussion was sequenced for a study of blood T cells in healthy people across ages. Healthy Caucasian individuals from Russia aged roughly 6 to 90 served as donors. This CDR3 is 14 amino acids long. The germline V gene encodes CDR1 SEHNR and CDR2 FQNEAQ (reference sequence). The V segment lost 4 bases and the J segment 7 bases; nucleotides outside the gene matches: 5. This clonotype was counted only a few times. PCR was performed a second time for about 6 to 12 cycles using a sample-barcoded 5' primer and a J-beta primer mix. Every cDNA was tagged by a template-switch adaptor with 12 random nucleotides. TCRdb processed the 5' RACE reads anew with MiXCR; each CDR3 protein has one entry. The profile shows around 870,000 distinct CDR3 sequences, 25% to 35% of them singletons.

The sequenced sample consisted of blood. This clonotype was obtained from a woman of 80 years or more in good health. The chain links TRBV7-9 to TRBJ1-4; 8 nucleotides align to TRBD1. The DNA for the CDR3 is TGTGCCAGCAGCTACACAGGGGGAGGTGAAAAACTGTTTTTT. This translates into CASSYTGGGEKLFF.